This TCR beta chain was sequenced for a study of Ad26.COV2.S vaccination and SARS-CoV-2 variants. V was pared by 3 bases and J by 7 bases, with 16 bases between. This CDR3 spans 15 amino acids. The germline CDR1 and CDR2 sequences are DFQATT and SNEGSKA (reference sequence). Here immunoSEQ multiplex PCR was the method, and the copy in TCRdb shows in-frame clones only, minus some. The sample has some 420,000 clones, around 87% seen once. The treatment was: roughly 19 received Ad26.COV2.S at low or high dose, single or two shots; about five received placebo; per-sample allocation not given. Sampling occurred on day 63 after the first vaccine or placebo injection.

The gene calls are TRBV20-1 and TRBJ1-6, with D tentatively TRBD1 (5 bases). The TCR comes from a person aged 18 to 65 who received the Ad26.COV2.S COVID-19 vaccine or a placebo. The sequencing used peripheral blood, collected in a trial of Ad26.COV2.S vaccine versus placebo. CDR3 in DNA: TGCAGTGCTAGTGGGGCAGCGGCCCCGAATTCACCCCTCCACTTT. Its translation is CSASGAAAPNSPLHF.